Presented here are 32 T cell receptor beta chains from one specimen sequenced in a study of CD8 T cells in Susac syndrome. The RNA, about 0.45 to 1 ug, was put through reverse transcription using random hexamers. In TCRdb, the immunoSEQ multiplex PCR reads were re-called with MiXCR into one record per CDR3 protein. The data contain some 52,000 distinct CDR3 sequences, around 93% of them seen just once; the ten biggest clones take up 0.4% to 0.55%. The specimen was CD8+ T cells from PBMCs. The receptors here all came from a human donor with multiple sclerosis.

The chain employs TRBV5-1 and TRBJ1-1, with 7 bases lining up with TRBD1. CDR1 and CDR2 (germline): SGHRS, YFSETQ. There are 14 residues in the CDR3. Unmatched junction bases numbered 5, after V lost 3 bases and J lost 3 bases. The CDR3 DNA is TGCGCCAGCAGCTGGGGACAGTCGGACACTGAAGCTTTCTTT. Its protein product is CASSWGQSDTEAFF.

The gene calls are TRBV2 and TRBJ2-5; 9 bases fit TRBD1. The germline CDR1 and CDR2 sequences are SNHLY and FYNNEI. This CDR3 comprises 21 residues. The J segment lost 0 bases and the V segment lost 8 bases, leaving 25 bases of the junction unmatched. The chain's CDR3 is CASQLARPGTGTRLYQETQYF. As DNA, the CDR3 is TGTGCCAGCCAACTTGCCAGGCCCGGGACAGGGACAAGATTGTACCAAGAGACCCAGTACTTC.

The chain recombines TRBV20-1 with TRBJ2-7, with a possible D match to TRBD1 (5 bases). The V gene lost 4 bases and the J gene lost 1 base, with 11 bases spanning the gap. Germline CDR1 is DFQATT and CDR2 is SNEGSKA (reference sequence). The CDR3 consists of 13 residues. CDR3 in amino acids: CSAMTEKSYEQYF. The CDR3 nucleotides are TGCAGTGCTATGACAGAGAAGTCCTACGAGCAGTACTTC.

The chain combines TRBV29-1 with TRBJ2-1, with D unclear. Trimming took 3 bases from V and 6 from J, leaving 3 bases between them. The CDR3 has 10 residues. Germline-derived CDR1 and CDR2 are SQVTM and ANQGSEA. The chain's CDR3 is CSVDLNEQFF. CDR3 in DNA: TGCAGCGTTGACCTCAATGAGCAGTTCTTC.

This chain joins TRBV7-9 and TRBJ2-7; 13 bases are shared with TRBD2. The germline V gene encodes CDR1 SEHNR and CDR2 FQNEAQ (reference sequence). V was clipped by 4 bases and J by 2 bases; unmatched bases: 2. This CDR3 has 15 residues. The CDR3 sequence is CASSWGLAGPYEQYF. The CDR3 DNA follows: TGTGCCAGCAGCTGGGGACTAGCGGGGCCCTACGAGCAGTACTTC.

The chain carries TRBV2 and TRBJ1-2; 9 positions match TRBD1. Trimming cost V 6 bases and J 8 bases; bases outside gene matches: 7. CDR1 is SNHLY, CDR2 FYNNEI, per germline. The CDR3 has 13 amino acids. The CDR3 loop reads CASRAQGAIGYTF. CDR3 nucleotide sequence: TGTGCCAGCAGGGCACAGGGGGCGATCGGCTACACCTTC.

The chain recombines TRBV7-6 with TRBJ2-7, with a possible D match to TRBD2 (5 bases). CDR1 SGHVS and CDR2 FNYEAQ come from the germline V gene. Trimming pared 6 bases from V and 10 bases from J, leaving 16 bases between. The CDR3 length is 12 residues. The CDR3 DNA reads as TGTGCCAGCAGACCCCCCGCCGGGGAACAGTACTTC. Amino acids: CASRPPAGEQYF.

The chain joins TRBV20-1 to TRBJ1-1; 8 bases are a match to TRBD1. CDR3 length equals 15 residues. Germline CDR1 and CDR2: DFQATT and SNEGSKA (reference sequence). V shed 2 bases, J shed 6 bases, and the junction held 11 bases outside the gene matches. CDR3 sequence: CSARSDREGIPEAFF. CDR3 in DNA: TGCAGTGCTAGATCGGACAGGGAGGGGATTCCTGAAGCTTTCTTT.

V is TRBV27 and J is TRBJ1-1, with D possibly TRBD1 on 5 matching bases. The CDR3 sequence is 13 residues long. V dropped 7 bases and J dropped 0 bases, with 9 bases sitting between them. The germline gives CDR1 MNHEY, CDR2 SMNVEV (reference sequence). The CDR3 protein is CASNKGMNTEAFF. In nucleotides, the CDR3 is TGTGCCAGCAACAAGGGGATGAACACTGAAGCTTTCTTT.

The gene calls are TRBV7-9 and TRBJ1-4; 12 nucleotides match TRBD1. This CDR3 has 18 residues. J gave up 6 bases and V 5 bases, and 13 bases lay outside the gene matches. The germline V gene has CDR1 SEHNR and CDR2 FQNEAQ (reference sequence). As DNA, the CDR3 is TGTGCCAGCAGCCCGGCAGGGACAGGGGGCTTGAGGGATGAAAAACTGTTTTTT. Residues: CASSPAGTGGLRDEKLFF.

This chain connects TRBV2 to TRBJ2-5; D might be TRBD2 (5 bases). Germline V gives CDR1 SNHLY, CDR2 FYNNEI. The CDR3 is 13 residues long. V lost 6 bases and J lost 5, with 13 bases in between. The CDR3 is CASRDSLWETQYF. CDR3 sequence (DNA): TGTGCCAGCAGGGACTCCCTCTGGGAGACCCAGTACTTC.

The chain links TRBV29-1 to TRBJ2-7; no definite D call. Germline V gene lookup returns CDR1 SQVTM and CDR2 ANQGSEA. CDR3 size: 11 residues. The germline V and J ends were trimmed by 4 bases and 2 bases, with 6 bases remaining between them. The CDR3 protein is CSVVGAYEQYF. The CDR3 nucleotides are TGCAGCGTTGTGGGTGCCTACGAGCAGTACTTC.

The chain employs TRBV18 and TRBJ2-5; a weak D match, TRBD2 (5 bases). CDR3 length: 16 amino acids. CDR1 and CDR2 from the germline V gene are KGHSH and LQKENI. V was clipped by 2 bases and J by 2 bases, with 15 bases between them. The CDR3 sequence: CASSPSSGTNQETQYF. The CDR3 bases are TGTGCCAGCTCACCAAGTTCGGGAACGAATCAAGAGACCCAGTACTTC.

As DNA, the CDR3 is TGTGCCAGCAGCTTAGCGACGGGCAGCCTAAATTCACCCCTCCACTTT. This sequence encodes CASSLATGSLNSPLHF. The chain employs TRBV9 and TRBJ1-6; D is unresolved. CDR3 length equals 16 residues. V lost 4 bases and J lost 7, with 18 bases in between. Per the germline V gene, CDR1 is SGDLS and CDR2 is YYNGEE.

This sequence joins TRBV7-4 and TRBJ2-5; D may be TRBD1 (5 bases). Trimming took off 5 bases at V and 2 bases at J, with 9 bases between the two ends. Germline CDR1 is SGHVT and CDR2 is SQSDAQ. The CDR3 consists of 13 residues. CDR3 nucleotide sequence: TGTGCCAGCAGCCAAAGGGGACAAGAGACCCAGTACTTC. It is translated as CASSQRGQETQYF.

The gene calls are TRBV29-1 and TRBJ1-1, with D maybe TRBD1 (5 bases). The germline V gene has CDR1 SQVTM and CDR2 ANQGSEA. Trimming took 3 bases from V and 0 from J, leaving 14 bases between them. CDR3 length: 15 residues. This CDR3 reads CSVDGTGHLNTEAFF. The CDR3 DNA follows: TGCAGCGTTGATGGGACCGGGCACTTGAACACTGAAGCTTTCTTT.

This chain uses TRBV4-1 with TRBJ1-1; no clear D. V was clipped by 3 bases and J by 1 base, with 12 bases between them. CDR1 MGHRA and CDR2 YSYEKL come from the germline V gene. The CDR3 is made up of 15 amino acids. CDR3 sequence: CASSHPVGGNTEAFF. The CDR3 coding sequence is TGCGCCAGCAGCCACCCTGTTGGAGGGAACACTGAAGCTTTCTTT.

The V gene is TRBV20-1, the J gene TRBJ2-1, with unresolved D. V was clipped by 5 bases and J by 4 bases, with 12 bases between them. Germline CDR1 and CDR2: DFQATT and SNEGSKA (reference sequence). The CDR3 runs to 13 residues. CDR3 sequence: CSARPAEYNEQFF. In DNA form, the CDR3 reads TGCAGTGCTCGTCCGGCCGAATACAATGAGCAGTTCTTC.

The chain carries TRBV2 and TRBJ2-1; TRBD1 is a possible D gene (7 bases). CDR1 SNHLY and CDR2 FYNNEI come from the germline V gene. There are 12 residues in the CDR3. The V end was cut by 6 bases, the J end by 15 bases, with 18 bases between. CDR3 nucleotides: TGTGCCAGCAGCTACGCACAGGGGAGGCCGTTCTTC. Residues: CASSYAQGRPFF.

The gene calls are TRBV4-2 and TRBJ1-1, with D possibly matching TRBD1 (6 bases). Germline V lookup: CDR1 LGHNA, CDR2 YNFKEQ. The CDR3 has 14 residues. V gave up 1 base and J gave up 4 bases, with 10 bases separating them. In DNA, the CDR3 is TGTGCCAGCAGCCAAGGCAGGGGAGCCACTGAAGCTTTCTTT. This sequence encodes CASSQGRGATEAFF.

The genes are TRBV7-8 and TRBJ2-7, with 10 bases lining up with TRBD2. Germline V gene sequence: CDR1 SGHVS, CDR2 FQNEAQ. The length of the CDR3 is 15 residues. V shed 9 bases and J 6 bases; nucleotides not matched to a gene: 14. CDR3 amino acids: CARDDSGGQAVEQYF. The CDR3 nucleotides are TGTGCCAGAGACGATAGCGGGGGGCAGGCTGTCGAGCAGTACTTC. Full variable domain (missing parts from reference TRBV7-8 and TRBJ2-7): GAGVSQSPRYKVAKRGQDVALRCDPISGHVSLFWYQQALGQGPEFLTYFQNEAQLDKSGLPSDRFFAERPEGSVSTLKIQRTQQEDSAVYLCARDDSGGQAVEQYFGPGTRLTVT.

The chain has TRBV7-2 and TRBJ1-2, with a tentative D call TRBD1 (5 bases). V dropped 5 bases and J dropped 0 bases, with 19 bases sitting between them. This CDR3 contains 17 residues. Germline V gives CDR1 SGHTA, CDR2 FQGNSA. CDR3 sequence (DNA): TGTGCCAGCAGCGACGACAGTAACTTCTTAGCTAACTATGGCTACACCTTC. This encodes CASSDDSNFLANYGYTF.

The gene calls are TRBV4-1 and TRBJ1-2; D unresolved. Trimming left V 1 base short and J 0 bases short, with 6 bases between. This CDR3 contains 14 residues. Germline CDR1 reads MGHRA; CDR2 reads YSYEKL. This CDR3 reads CASSQVASNYGYTF. CDR3 DNA sequence: TGCGCCAGCAGCCAAGTAGCTTCTAACTATGGCTACACCTTC.

The V call is TRBV9, the J call TRBJ1-4; D call uncertain. The CDR3 loop spans 15 amino acids. Germline values: CDR1 SGDLS, CDR2 YYNGEE. Trimming stripped 4 bases from V and 3 bases from J, with 13 bases between. The CDR3 region has the DNA TGTGCCAGCAGCTCGAGCCAGGAGGCTAATGAAAAACTGTTTTTT. This codes for CASSSSQEANEKLFF.

The chain is built from TRBV28 and TRBJ2-2; D might be TRBD2 (6 bases). CDR1 and CDR2 (germline): MDHEN, SYDVKM. CDR3 length equals 14 residues. The V end lost 2 bases, the J end lost 7 bases, and 11 bases lay between the germline ends. The CDR3 is CASSLGGAGGELFF. The CDR3 DNA sequence: TGTGCCAGCAGTTTAGGCGGAGCGGGCGGGGAGCTGTTTTTT.

This chain's CDR3 is CASSESSSGAVYNEQFF. DNA for the CDR3: TGCGCCAGCAGTGAGTCATCCTCGGGGGCCGTATACAATGAGCAGTTCTTC. The rearrangement links TRBV10-2 to TRBJ2-1; D is possibly TRBD1 or TRBD2 (6 bases each). The CDR3 loop spans 17 amino acids. V shed 0 bases and J shed 4 bases, with 16 bases lying between them. Germline V CDR1 and CDR2: WSHSY, SAAADI.

J is TRBJ2-1 and V is TRBV9; perhaps D is TRBD1 or TRBD2 (5 bases each). The CDR3 sequence is 13 residues long. Trimming removed 3 bases at V and 8 bases at J, with 12 bases between. The germline V gene encodes CDR1 SGDLS and CDR2 YYNGEE. The DNA for the CDR3 is TGTGCCAGCAGCGGGGACCTTATAGATGAGCAGTTCTTC. It encodes CASSGDLIDEQFF. The full variable domain, in which reference TRBV9 and TRBJ2-1 provide the parts outside the CDR3, is DSGVTQTPKHLITATGQRVTLRCSPRSGDLSVYWYQQSLDQGLQFLIQYYNGEERAKGNILERFSAQQFPDLHSELNLSSLELGDSALYFCASSGDLIDEQFFGPGTRLTVL.

The chain recombines TRBV6-2 or TRBV6-3 with TRBJ1-1; 8 bases map to TRBD1. This CDR3 has 14 amino acids. The ends lost 8 bases at V and 1 base at J; junction bases unmatched: 6. Germline lookup yields CDR1 MNHEY and CDR2 SVGEGT. In DNA, the CDR3 is TGTGCCAGCTCGCGGACAGGGAAGAACACTGAAGCTTTCTTT. Its protein product is CASSRTGKNTEAFF.

The chain recombines TRBV25-1 with TRBJ1-2; D is perhaps TRBD1 (6 bases). CDR1 MGHDK and CDR2 SYGVNS come from the germline V gene. The V gene lost 5 bases and the J gene lost 4 bases, with 17 bases spanning the gap. The CDR3 consists of 15 residues. The CDR3 region has the DNA TGTGCCAGCAGTAAAGACCCGGACAGAACCTATGGCTACACCTTC. Amino acid sequence: CASSKDPDRTYGYTF.

This clonotype was counted a single time. J is TRBJ2-1 and V is TRBV19; D is perhaps TRBD1 (6 bases). Trimming pared 4 bases from V and 10 bases from J, leaving 11 bases between. CDR1 and CDR2 from the germline V gene are LNHDA and SQIVND (reference sequence). The CDR3 totals 12 residues. CDR3 protein: CASSTSGTEQFF. CDR3 sequence (DNA): TGTGCCAGTAGTACGTCCGGGACAGAGCAGTTCTTC.

This clonotype showed up just once. V is TRBV9 and J is TRBJ2-1, with a tentative D call TRBD2 (7 bases). Germline CDR1 SGDLS, CDR2 YYNGEE. V shed 1 base and J shed 8 bases, with 13 bases lying between them. The CDR3 extends over 14 amino acids. The CDR3 DNA follows: TGTGCCAGCAGCGTAATCGGGGGGCAGGATGAGCAGTTCTTC. This translates into CASSVIGGQDEQFF.

The chain couples TRBV4-1 to TRBJ2-7, with 9 positions matching TRBD1. Germline V CDR1 and CDR2: MGHRA, YSYEKL. The trim removed 2 bases at V and 2 bases at J, leaving 4 bases unmatched. This CDR3 region has 15 residues. CDR3 sequence: CASSQQDRGAYEQYF. The DNA for the CDR3 is TGCGCCAGCAGCCAACAAGACAGGGGGGCCTACGAGCAGTACTTC.